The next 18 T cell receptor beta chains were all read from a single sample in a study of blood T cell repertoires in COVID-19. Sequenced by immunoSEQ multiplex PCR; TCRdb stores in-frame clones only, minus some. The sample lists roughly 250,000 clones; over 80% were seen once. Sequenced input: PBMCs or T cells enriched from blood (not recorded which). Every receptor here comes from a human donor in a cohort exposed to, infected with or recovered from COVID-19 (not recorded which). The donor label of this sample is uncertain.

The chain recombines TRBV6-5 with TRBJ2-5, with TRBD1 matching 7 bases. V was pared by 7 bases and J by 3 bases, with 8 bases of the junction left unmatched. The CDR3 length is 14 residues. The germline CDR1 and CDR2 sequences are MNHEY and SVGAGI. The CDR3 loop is CASTQGQRKETQYF. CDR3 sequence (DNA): TGTGCCAGCACCCAGGGACAGCGTAAAGAGACCCAGTACTTC.

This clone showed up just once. The CDR3 spells CASSARSGDSEQYF. The CDR3 DNA is TGTGCCAGCAGCGCCCGTTCCGGGGATTCCGAGCAGTACTTC. V is TRBV7-6 and J is TRBJ2-7, with D possibly matching TRBD2 (5 bases). The CDR3 totals 14 residues. Trimming shortened V by 5 bases and J by 6 bases, and 17 bases separated the two germline ends. In germline, CDR1 is SGHVS, CDR2 FNYEAQ.

CDR3 residues: CASSEELQSSYEQYF. DNA for the CDR3: TGTGCCAGCAGTGAGGAGCTCCAGAGCTCCTACGAGCAGTACTTC. The chain combines TRBV6-1 with TRBJ2-7; no firm D call. V lost 3 bases and J 0 bases, leaving 12 bases between the germline ends. The length of the CDR3 is 15 residues. CDR1 and CDR2 (germline): MNHNS, SASEGT.

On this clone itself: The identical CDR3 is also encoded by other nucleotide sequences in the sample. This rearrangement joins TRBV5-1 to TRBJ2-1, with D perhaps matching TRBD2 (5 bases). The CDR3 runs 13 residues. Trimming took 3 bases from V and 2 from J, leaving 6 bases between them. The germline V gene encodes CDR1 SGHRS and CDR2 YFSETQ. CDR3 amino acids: CASSSGTYNEQFF. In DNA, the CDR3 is TGCGCCAGCAGCTCCGGGACCTACAATGAGCAGTTCTTC.

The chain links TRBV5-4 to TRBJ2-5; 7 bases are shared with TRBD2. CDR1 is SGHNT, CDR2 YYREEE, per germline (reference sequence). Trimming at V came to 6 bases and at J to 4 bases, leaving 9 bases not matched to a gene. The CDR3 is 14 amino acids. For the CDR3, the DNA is TGTGCCAGCACCCCCCAGACTAGCCGAGAGACCCAGTACTTC. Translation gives CASTPQTSRETQYF.

The CDR3 reads CASSLGGTGPGANVLTF. The CDR3 DNA reads as TGCGCCAGCAGCTTGGGGGGTACAGGGCCCGGGGCCAACGTCCTGACTTTC. The chain uses TRBV5-1 and TRBJ2-6, with D possibly TRBD1 on 6 matching bases. CDR3 size: 17 residues. Trimming took off 0 bases at V and 4 bases at J, with 14 bases between the two ends. Germline CDR1 reads SGHRS; CDR2 reads YFSETQ.

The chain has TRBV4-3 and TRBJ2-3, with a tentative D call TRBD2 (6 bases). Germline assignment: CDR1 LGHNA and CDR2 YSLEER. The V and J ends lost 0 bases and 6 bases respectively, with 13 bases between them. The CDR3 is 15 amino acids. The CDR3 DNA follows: TGCGCCAGCAGCCAAGATTCGACTAGTTTGGATACGCAGTATTTT. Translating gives CASSQDSTSLDTQYF.

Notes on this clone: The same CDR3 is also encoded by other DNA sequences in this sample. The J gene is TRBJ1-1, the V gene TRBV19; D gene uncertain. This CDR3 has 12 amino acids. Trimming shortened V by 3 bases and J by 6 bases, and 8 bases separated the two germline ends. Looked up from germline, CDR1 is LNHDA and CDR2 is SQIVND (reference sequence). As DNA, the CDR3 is TGTGCCAGTAGTATCGGGGTAGCTGAAGCTTTCTTT. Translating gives CASSIGVAEAFF.

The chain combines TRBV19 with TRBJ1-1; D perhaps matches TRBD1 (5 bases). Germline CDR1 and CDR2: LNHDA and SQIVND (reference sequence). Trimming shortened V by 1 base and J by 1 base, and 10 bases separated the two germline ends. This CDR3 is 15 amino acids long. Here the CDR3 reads CASSIGGSANTEAFF. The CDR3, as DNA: TGTGCCAGTAGTATAGGGGGCAGCGCGAACACTGAAGCTTTCTTT.

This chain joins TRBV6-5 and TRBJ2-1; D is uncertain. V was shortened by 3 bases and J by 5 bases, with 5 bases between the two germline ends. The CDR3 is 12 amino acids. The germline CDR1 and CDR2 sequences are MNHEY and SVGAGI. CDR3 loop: CASSYEDNEQFF. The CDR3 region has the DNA TGTGCCAGCAGTTATGAGGACAATGAGCAGTTCTTC.

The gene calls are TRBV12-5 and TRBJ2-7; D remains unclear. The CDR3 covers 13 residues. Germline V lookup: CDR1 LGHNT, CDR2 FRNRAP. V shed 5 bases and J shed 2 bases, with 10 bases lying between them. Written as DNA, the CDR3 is TGTGCTAGTGGTGTTCCCCCTACCTACGAGCAGTACTTC. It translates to CASGVPPTYEQYF.

The CDR3 DNA reads as TGTGCCAGCAGCATGCAGGGGACTAATGAAAAACTGTTTTTT. Translated: CASSMQGTNEKLFF. The V gene is TRBV9, the J gene TRBJ1-4; D possibly corresponds to TRBD1 (6 bases). The germline V gene has CDR1 SGDLS and CDR2 YYNGEE. The CDR3 runs to 14 residues. Trimming removed 4 bases from V and 2 bases from J, with 9 bases in between. The full variable domain, with the rest looked up from reference TRBV9 and TRBJ1-4, is DSGVTQTPKHLITATGQRVTLRCSPRSGDLSVYWYQQSLDQGLQFLIQYYNGEERAKGNILERFSAQQFPDLHSELNLSSLELGDSALYFCASSMQGTNEKLFFGSGTQLSVL.

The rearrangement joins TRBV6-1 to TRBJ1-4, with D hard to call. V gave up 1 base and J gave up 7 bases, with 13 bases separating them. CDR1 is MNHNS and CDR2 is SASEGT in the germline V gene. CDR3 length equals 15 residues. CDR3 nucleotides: TGTGCCAGCAGTGAAGTCGGGGTGGTGGGTGAAAAACTGTTTTTT. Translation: CASSEVGVVGEKLFF.

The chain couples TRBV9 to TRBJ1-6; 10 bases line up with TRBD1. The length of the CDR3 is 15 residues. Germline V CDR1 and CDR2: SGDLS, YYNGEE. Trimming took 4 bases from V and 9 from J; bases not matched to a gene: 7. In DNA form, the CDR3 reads TGTGCCAGCAGCACTGGGGGGACAGGGGCTTCACCCCTCCACTTT. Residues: CASSTGGTGASPLHF.

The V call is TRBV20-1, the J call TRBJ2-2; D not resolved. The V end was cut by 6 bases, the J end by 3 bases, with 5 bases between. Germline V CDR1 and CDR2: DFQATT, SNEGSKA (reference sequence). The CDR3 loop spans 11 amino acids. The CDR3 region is CSALDTGELFF. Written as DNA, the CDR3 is TGCAGTGCGCTAGACACCGGGGAGCTGTTTTTT.

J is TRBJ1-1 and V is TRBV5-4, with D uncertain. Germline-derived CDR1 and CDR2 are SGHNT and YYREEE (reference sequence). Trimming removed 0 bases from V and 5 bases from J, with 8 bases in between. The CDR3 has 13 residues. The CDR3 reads CASSLAVDTEAFF. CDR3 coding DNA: TGTGCCAGCAGCTTGGCGGTCGATACTGAAGCTTTCTTT. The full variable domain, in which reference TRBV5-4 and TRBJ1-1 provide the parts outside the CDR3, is ETGVTQSPTHLIKTRGQQVTLRCSSQSGHNTVSWYQQALGQGPQFIFQYYREEENGRGNFPPRFSGLQFPNYSSELNVNALELDDSALYLCASSLAVDTEAFFGQGTRLTVV.

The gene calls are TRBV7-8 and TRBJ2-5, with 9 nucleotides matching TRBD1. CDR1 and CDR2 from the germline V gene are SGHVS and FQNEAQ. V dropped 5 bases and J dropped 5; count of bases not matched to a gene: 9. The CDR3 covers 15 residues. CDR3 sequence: CASSQMPGTGETQYF. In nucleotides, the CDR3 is TGTGCCAGCAGCCAAATGCCCGGGACAGGGGAGACCCAGTACTTC.

The CDR3 is CASSLRTGGKNIQYF. The CDR3 coding sequence is TGCGCCAGCAGCTTAAGGACAGGAGGCAAAAACATTCAGTACTTC. The rearrangement uses TRBV5-1 and TRBJ2-4; 7 nucleotides match TRBD1. The germline V gene encodes CDR1 SGHRS and CDR2 YFSETQ. The CDR3 runs to 15 residues. Trimming cost V 2 bases and J 3 bases; bases outside gene matches: 5.